This T cell receptor (beta chain) was documented in a study of cytomegalovirus exposure and HLA in healthy donors. Germline assignment: CDR1 KGHSH and CDR2 LQKENI. CDR3 length equals 11 residues. V lost 6 bases and J 7 bases, leaving 10 bases between the germline ends. This clone was detected once. This sample includes further DNA sequences coding for the same CDR3. Repertoires were generated with immunoSEQ multiplex PCR, while TCRdb's copy carries only in-frame clones and drops some. The repertoire holds roughly 120,000 clones, with roughly 88% as singletons. Sequenced input: PBMCs. The chain carries TRBV18 and TRBJ2-7, with D perhaps TRBD2 (6 bases). This TCR was recovered from a woman younger than 30 in good health and CMV-seropositive. The CDR3 DNA follows: TGTGCCAGCTCCCCCGGGGGAGAGCAGTACTTC. Residues: CASSPGGEQYF.